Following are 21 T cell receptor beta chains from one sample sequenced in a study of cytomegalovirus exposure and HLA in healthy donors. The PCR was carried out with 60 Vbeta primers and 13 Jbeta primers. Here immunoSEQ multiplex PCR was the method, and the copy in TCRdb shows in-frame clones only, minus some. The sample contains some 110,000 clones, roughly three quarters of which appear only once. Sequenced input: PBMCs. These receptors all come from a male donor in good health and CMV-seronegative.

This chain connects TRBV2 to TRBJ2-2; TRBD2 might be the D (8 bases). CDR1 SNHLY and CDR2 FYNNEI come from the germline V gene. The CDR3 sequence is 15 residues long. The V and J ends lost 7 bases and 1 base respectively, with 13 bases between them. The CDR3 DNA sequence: TGTGCCAGCAAGGGGGCGGGGGGGAACACCGGGGAGCTGTTTTTT. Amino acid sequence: CASKGAGGNTGELFF.

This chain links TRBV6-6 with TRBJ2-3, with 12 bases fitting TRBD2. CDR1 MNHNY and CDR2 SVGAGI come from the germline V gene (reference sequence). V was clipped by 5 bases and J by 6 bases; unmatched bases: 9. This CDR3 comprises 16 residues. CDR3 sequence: CASSPWTSGEWDTQYF. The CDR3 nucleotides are TGTGCCAGCAGTCCGTGGACTAGCGGGGAGTGGGATACGCAGTATTTT.

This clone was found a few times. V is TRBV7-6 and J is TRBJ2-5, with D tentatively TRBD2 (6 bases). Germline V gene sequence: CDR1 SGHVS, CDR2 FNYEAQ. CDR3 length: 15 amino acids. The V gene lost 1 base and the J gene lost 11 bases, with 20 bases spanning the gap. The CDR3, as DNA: TGTGCCAGCAGCTTAGTCTTTGGCGCGTCGGGGGAGCAGTACTTC. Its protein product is CASSLVFGASGEQYF.

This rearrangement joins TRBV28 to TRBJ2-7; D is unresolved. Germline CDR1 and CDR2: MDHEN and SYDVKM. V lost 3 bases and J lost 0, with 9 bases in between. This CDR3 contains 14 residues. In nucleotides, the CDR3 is TGTGCCAGCAGTTTGTTGCCTATCTCCTACGAGCAGTACTTC. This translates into CASSLLPISYEQYF.

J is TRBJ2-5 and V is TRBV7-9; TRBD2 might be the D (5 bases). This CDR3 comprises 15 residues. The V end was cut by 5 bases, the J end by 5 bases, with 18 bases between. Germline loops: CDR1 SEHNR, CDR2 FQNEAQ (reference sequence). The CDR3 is CASSVRLKSSETQYF. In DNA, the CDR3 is TGTGCCAGCAGCGTGAGACTAAAGAGCTCCGAGACCCAGTACTTC.

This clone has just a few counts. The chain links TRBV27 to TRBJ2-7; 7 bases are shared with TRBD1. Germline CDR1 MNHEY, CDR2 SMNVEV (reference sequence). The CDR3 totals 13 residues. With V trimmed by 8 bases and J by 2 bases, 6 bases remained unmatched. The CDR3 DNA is TGTGCCAGCCGGGACAGCAACACCTACGAGCAGTACTTC. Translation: CASRDSNTYEQYF.

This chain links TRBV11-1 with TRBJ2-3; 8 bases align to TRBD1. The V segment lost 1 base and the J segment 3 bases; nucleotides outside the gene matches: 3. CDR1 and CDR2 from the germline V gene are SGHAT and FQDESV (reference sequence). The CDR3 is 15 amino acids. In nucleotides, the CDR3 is TGTGCCAGCAGCTTAGGGGACAGGTTAACAGATACGCAGTATTTT. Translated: CASSLGDRLTDTQYF.

The CDR3 loop reads CASSLGGGGQPQHF. The CDR3 DNA reads TGTGCCAGCAGCTTAGGAGGCGGGGGTCAGCCCCAGCATTTT. The rearrangement joins TRBV7-9 to TRBJ1-5; the D gene is possibly TRBD1 (5 bases). From germline, CDR1 is SEHNR and CDR2 FQNEAQ (reference sequence). This CDR3 is 14 amino acids long. Trimming cost V 1 base and J 6 bases, with 10 bases left between them. Looking up the rest from reference TRBV7-9 and TRBJ1-5 gives the full variable domain: DTGVSQNPRHKITKRGQNVTFRCDPISEHNRLYWYRQTLGQGPEFLTYFQNEAQLEKSRLLSDRFSAERPKGSFSTLEIQRTEQGDSAMYLCASSLGGGGQPQHFGDGTRLSIL.

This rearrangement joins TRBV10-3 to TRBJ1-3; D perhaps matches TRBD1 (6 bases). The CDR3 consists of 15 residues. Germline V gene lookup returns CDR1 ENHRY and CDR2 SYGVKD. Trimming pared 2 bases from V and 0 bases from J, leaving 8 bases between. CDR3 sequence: CAISESRGSGNTIYF. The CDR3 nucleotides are TGTGCCATCAGTGAGAGCAGGGGCTCTGGAAACACCATATATTTT.

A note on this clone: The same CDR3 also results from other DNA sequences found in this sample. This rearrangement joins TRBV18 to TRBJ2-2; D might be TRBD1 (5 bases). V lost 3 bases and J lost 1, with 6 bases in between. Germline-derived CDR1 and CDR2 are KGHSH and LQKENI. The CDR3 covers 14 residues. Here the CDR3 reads CASSPGQNTGELFF. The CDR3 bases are TGTGCCAGCTCACCCGGACAGAACACCGGGGAGCTGTTTTTT.

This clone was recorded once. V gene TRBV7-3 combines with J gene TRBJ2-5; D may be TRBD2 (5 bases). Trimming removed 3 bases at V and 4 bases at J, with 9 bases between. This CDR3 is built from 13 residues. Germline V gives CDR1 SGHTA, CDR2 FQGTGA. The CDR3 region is CASSLRVRETQYF. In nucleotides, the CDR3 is TGTGCCAGCAGCTTGAGGGTTCGAGAGACCCAGTACTTC.

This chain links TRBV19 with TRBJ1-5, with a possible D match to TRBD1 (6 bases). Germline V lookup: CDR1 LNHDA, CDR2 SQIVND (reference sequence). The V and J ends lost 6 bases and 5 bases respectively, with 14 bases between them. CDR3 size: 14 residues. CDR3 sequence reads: CASRVDRTDQPQHF. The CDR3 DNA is TGTGCCAGTAGGGTAGACAGGACCGATCAGCCCCAGCATTTT.

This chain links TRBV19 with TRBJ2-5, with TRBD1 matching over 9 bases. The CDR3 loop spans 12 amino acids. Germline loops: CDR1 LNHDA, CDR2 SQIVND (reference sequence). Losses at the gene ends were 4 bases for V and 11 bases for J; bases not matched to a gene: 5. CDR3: CASSRDRAEQYF. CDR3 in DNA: TGTGCCAGTAGTAGGGACAGGGCAGAGCAGTACTTC.

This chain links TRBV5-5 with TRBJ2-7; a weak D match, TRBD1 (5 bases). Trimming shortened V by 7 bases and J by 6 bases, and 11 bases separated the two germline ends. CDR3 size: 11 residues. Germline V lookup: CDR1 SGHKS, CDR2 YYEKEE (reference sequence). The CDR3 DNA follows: TGTGCCAGCCAACTAAGGGGCGAGCAGTACTTC. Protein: CASQLRGEQYF.

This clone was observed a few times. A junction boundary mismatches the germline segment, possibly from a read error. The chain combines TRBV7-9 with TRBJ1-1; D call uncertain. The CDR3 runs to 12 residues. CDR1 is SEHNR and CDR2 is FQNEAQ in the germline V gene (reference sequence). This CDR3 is CSSSLIGTEAFF. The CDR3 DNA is TGTTCCAGCAGCTTAATCGGCACTGAAGCTTTCTTT.

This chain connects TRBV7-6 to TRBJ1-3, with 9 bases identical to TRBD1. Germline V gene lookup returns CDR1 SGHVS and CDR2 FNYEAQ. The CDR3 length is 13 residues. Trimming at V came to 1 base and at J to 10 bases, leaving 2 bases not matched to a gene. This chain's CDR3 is CASSLGQGGTIYF. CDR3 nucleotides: TGTGCCAGCAGCTTAGGACAGGGGGGGACCATATATTTT.

The CDR3 nucleotides are TGTGCCAGCAGCCAACAGGGGGAAGAGACCCAGTACTTC. Protein product: CASSQQGEETQYF. The chain has TRBV28 and TRBJ2-5, with 8 bases matching TRBD1. CDR1 and CDR2 (germline): MDHEN, SYDVKM. The junction had 3 bases not matched to a gene; V was cut back by 6 bases and J by 3 bases. The CDR3 contains 13 residues.

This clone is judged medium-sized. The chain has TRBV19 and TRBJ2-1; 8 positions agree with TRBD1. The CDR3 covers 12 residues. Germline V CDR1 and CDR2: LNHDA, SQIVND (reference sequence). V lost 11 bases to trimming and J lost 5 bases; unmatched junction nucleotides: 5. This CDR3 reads CAVDRGNNEQFF. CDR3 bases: TGTGCCGTCGACAGGGGAAACAATGAGCAGTTCTTC.

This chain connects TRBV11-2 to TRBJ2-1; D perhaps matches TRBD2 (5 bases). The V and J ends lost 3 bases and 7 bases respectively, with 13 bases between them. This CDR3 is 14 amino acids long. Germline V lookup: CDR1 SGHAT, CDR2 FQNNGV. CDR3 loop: CASSLVGLGNEQFF. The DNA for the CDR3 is TGTGCCAGCAGCTTGGTTGGACTGGGTAATGAGCAGTTCTTC.

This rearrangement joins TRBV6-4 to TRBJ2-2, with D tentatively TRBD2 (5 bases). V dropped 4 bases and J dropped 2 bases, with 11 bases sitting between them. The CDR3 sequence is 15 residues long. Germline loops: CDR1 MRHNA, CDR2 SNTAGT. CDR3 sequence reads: CASSVIASNTGELFF. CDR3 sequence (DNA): TGTGCCAGCAGTGTTATAGCGTCCAACACCGGGGAGCTGTTTTTT.

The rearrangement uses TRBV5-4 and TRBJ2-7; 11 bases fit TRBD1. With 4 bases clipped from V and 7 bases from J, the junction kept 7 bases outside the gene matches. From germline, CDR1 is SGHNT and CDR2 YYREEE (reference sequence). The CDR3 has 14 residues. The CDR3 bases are TGTGCCAGCAGCGCCGGACAGGGGGCAGGGGAGCAGTACTTC. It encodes CASSAGQGAGEQYF.